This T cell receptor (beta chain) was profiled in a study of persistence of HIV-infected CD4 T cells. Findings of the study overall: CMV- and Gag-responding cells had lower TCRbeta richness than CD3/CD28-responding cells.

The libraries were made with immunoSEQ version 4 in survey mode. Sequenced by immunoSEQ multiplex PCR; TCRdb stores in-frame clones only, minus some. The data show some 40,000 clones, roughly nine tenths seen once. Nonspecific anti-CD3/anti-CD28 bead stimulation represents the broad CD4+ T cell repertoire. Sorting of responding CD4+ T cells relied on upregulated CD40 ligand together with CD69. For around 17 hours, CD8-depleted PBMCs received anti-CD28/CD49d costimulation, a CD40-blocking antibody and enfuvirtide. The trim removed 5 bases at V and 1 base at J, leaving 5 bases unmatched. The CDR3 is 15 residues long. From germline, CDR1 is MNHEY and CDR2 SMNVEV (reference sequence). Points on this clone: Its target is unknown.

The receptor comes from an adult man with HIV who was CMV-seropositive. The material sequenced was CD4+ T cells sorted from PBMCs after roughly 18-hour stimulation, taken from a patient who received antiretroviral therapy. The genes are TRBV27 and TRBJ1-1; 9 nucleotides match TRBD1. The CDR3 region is CASSPGQGPNTEAFF. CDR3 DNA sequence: TGTGCCAGCAGTCCGGGACAGGGCCCGAACACTGAAGCTTTCTTT.